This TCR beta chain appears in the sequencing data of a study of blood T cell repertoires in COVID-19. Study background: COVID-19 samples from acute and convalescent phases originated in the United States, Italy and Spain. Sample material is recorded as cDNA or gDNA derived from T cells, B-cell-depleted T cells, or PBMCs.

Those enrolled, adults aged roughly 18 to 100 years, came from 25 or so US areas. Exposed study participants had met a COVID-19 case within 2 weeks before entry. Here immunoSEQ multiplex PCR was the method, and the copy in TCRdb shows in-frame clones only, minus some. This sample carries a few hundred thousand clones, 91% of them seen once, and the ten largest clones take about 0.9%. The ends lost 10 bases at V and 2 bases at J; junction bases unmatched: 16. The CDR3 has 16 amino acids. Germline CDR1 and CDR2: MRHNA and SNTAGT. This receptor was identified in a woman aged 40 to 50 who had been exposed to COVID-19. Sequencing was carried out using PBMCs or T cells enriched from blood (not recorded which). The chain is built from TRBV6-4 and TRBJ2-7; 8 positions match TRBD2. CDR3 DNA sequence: TGTGCCACCTTAGGACTAGCTTGGCAGTGGCCCTACGAGCAGTACTTC. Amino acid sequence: CATLGLAWQWPYEQYF.